The clone carrying this T cell receptor beta chain was observed once. Its antigen is unknown. Researchers reported sorting CD4+ naive, central memory, regulatory and stem cell-like memory cells via CD45RO/CCR7/CD25/CD127/CD95/CD27. The data stem from a study of beta chain features in type 1 diabetes. The ends lost 6 bases at V and 5 bases at J; junction bases unmatched: 4. CDR3 size: 14 residues. Germline V CDR1 and CDR2: WNHNN, SYGVQD (reference sequence). The isolated RNA, all of it, was reverse transcribed, so expressed TCRB transcripts were what got sequenced. Clones were sequenced by immunoSEQ multiplex PCR, and TCRdb holds only the in-frame ones, with some missing. The sample records about 250,000 clones, 13% to 15% being singletons. Study findings and constraints: A potential PCR bias toward shorter templates would be equal in patient and control samples.

The sample comprised naive CD4+ T cells from blood. This chain joins TRBV10-1 and TRBJ2-2, with 9 bases lining up with TRBD1. This receptor was identified in a woman aged 40 to 50 in good health. CDR3 region: CASRTGQGTGELFF. The CDR3 coding sequence is TGCGCCAGCAGAACCGGACAGGGGACCGGGGAGCTGTTTTTT.